Listed below are T cell receptor beta chains from one sample, sequenced in a study of cytomegalovirus exposure and HLA in healthy donors. Sequencing was performed with immunoSEQ multiplex PCR; in TCRdb, only in-frame clones are kept and a portion is missing. The sample contains 160,000 or so clones, 80% of which appear only once. Sequenced sample: PBMCs. Receptors originate from a man aged 18-30 years in good health and CMV-seropositive. CDR3s include the opening cysteine and the closing phenylalanine or tryptophan. D genes are given only for firm matches. For some rows the clone size is stated as once, few or many, or as a class when expanded; others skip it.

j_call d_call clone_size v_call cdr3_aa cdr3_nt
TRBJ2-1 TRBD2 - TRBV27 CASSTLTSGRALAFF TGTGCCAGCAGCACCCTCACTAGCGGGAGGGCCCTCGCGTTCTTC
TRBJ2-2 TRBD2 once TRBV7-9 CASSLKRGNTGELFF TGTGCCAGCAGCTTAAAGCGGGGGAACACCGGGGAGCTGTTTTTT
TRBJ1-1 - - TRBV6-1 CASSVGFGQFAFF TGTGCCAGCAGTGTCGGATTCGGACAGTTTGCTTTCTTT
TRBJ1-1 - - TRBV19 CASSTTGSTEAFF TGTGCCAGTAGTACTACGGGATCTACCGAGGCTTTCTTT
TRBJ2-7 TRBD1 - TRBV5-4 CASSLEGQYYEQYF TGTGCCAGCAGCTTGGAGGGACAGTACTACGAGCAGTACTTC
TRBJ1-5 TRBD1 - TRBV4-1 CASSRQGGSNQPQHF TGCGCCAGCAGTCGACAGGGCGGTAGCAATCAGCCCCAGCATTTT
TRBJ1-1 TRBD1 few TRBV6-5 CASSYMRDSMNTEAFF TGTGCCAGCAGTTACATGCGGGACAGCATGAACACTGAAGCTTTCTTT
TRBJ1-2 - few TRBV5-5 CASSFNVDSSYTF TGTGCCAGCAGCTTTAATGTGGATAGCAGCTACACCTTC
TRBJ2-7 - - TRBV10-1 CASSQDYRYEQYF TGCGCCAGCAGCCAGGACTACCGCTACGAGCAGTACTTC
TRBJ1-5 TRBD1 - TRBV5-4 CASSLGTGDNQPQHF TGTGCCAGCAGCCTAGGGACAGGGGATAATCAGCCCCAGCATTTT
TRBJ2-5 - - TRBV5-4 CASSLGSRLVKTQYF TGTGCCAGCAGCTTGGGGTCGAGACTAGTGAAGACCCAGTACTTC
TRBJ2-2 - - TRBV9 CASSVLGSSNTGELFF TGTGCCAGCAGCGTACTAGGGAGCTCGAACACCGGGGAGCTGTTTTTT
TRBJ2-5 - - TRBV25-1 CASSEAAQETQYF TGTGCCAGCAGTGAAGCGGCCCAAGAGACCCAGTACTTC
TRBJ2-5 TRBD2 - TRBV15 CASRLAGARETQYF TGTGCCTCCCGACTAGCGGGGGCAAGAGAGACCCAGTACTTC
TRBJ2-2 - - TRBV5-1 CASSLEARVNTGELFF TGCGCCAGCAGCCTCGAGGCCAGGGTTAATACCGGGGAGCTGTTTTTT
TRBJ1-2 TRBD1 - TRBV4-2 CASSQPDRAGYGYTF TGTGCCAGCAGCCAACCGGACAGGGCGGGATATGGCTACACCTTC
TRBJ2-1 - few TRBV11-3 CASSLEYGDEQFF TGTGCCAGCAGCTTAGAATACGGTGATGAGCAGTTCTTC
TRBJ1-5 - - TRBV29-1 CSAAGTPNQPQHF TGCAGCGCTGCCGGGACACCTAATCAGCCCCAGCATTTT
TRBJ2-7 - - TRBV30 CAWSVFADYEQYF TGTGCCTGGAGTGTGTTCGCGGACTACGAGCAGTACTTC
TRBJ1-3 - once TRBV7-9 CASSLARENTIYF TGTGCCAGCAGCTTAGCTAGGGAGAACACCATATATTTT
TRBJ2-7 TRBD1 - TRBV27 CASSLPGTATYEQYF TGTGCCAGCAGTTTACCCGGGACAGCGACCTACGAGCAGTACTTC
TRBJ1-6 - - TRBV6-9 CASSSLNSPLHF TGTGCCAGCAGTTCGCTAAATTCACCCCTCCACTTT
TRBJ2-7 - few TRBV6-1 CASSSLALAFFEQYF TGTGCCAGCAGTTCTTTAGCGCTAGCATTCTTCGAGCAGTACTTC
TRBJ2-3 TRBD2 - TRBV29-1 CSVEGGRPDTQYF TGCAGCGTTGAGGGCGGGAGGCCAGATACGCAGTATTTT
TRBJ2-4 TRBD1 few TRBV19 CASERTGGAKNIQYF TGTGCCAGTGAAAGGACAGGGGGTGCCAAAAACATTCAGTACTTC
TRBJ1-1 - few TRBV30 CAQERNTEAFF TGTGCCCAGGAAAGGAACACTGAAGCTTTCTTT
TRBJ1-2 - - TRBV2 CAGRSGHEPNYGYTF TGTGCCGGCCGGTCCGGACACGAACCTAACTATGGCTACACCTTC
TRBJ2-2 TRBD2 - TRBV7-9 CSSSPITSGVLSGELFF TGTTCCAGCAGCCCAATCACTAGCGGGGTTCTTTCCGGGGAGCTGTTTTTT
TRBJ2-1 TRBD2 - TRBV4-1 CASSQDRLAGFDSYNEQFF TGCGCCAGCAGCCAAGATCGACTAGCGGGGTTCGACTCCTACAATGAGCAGTTCTTC
TRBJ2-7 - few TRBV5-1 CASRGGTAYEQYF TGCGCCAGCAGAGGGGGTACGGCCTACGAGCAGTACTTC
TRBJ2-1 TRBD2 - TRBV2 CASHLGGGAREQFF TGTGCCAGCCACCTAGGCGGGGGGGCACGTGAGCAGTTCTTC
TRBJ1-3 - few TRBV28 CASIPPPGHASGNTIYF TGTGCCAGCATTCCCCCCCCGGGACATGCCTCTGGAAACACCATATATTTT
TRBJ1-1 - - TRBV6-6 CASTVTLAEAFF TGTGCCAGCACCGTTACTCTCGCTGAAGCTTTCTTT
TRBJ2-7 TRBD2 - TRBV27 CASSLAGASSYEQYF TGTGCCAGCAGTTTAGCGGGAGCGAGCTCCTACGAGCAGTACTTC
TRBJ2-1 TRBD2 - TRBV5-4 CASGSSGSHNEQFF TGTGCCAGCGGATCTAGCGGGAGCCACAATGAGCAGTTCTTC
TRBJ1-4 - - TRBV19 CASSIGRHRATNEKLFF TGTGCCAGTAGTATAGGGCGCCATCGGGCAACTAATGAAAAACTGTTTTTT
TRBJ2-7 TRBD1 - TRBV11-2 CASSPDREIYEQYF TGTGCCAGCAGCCCCGACAGGGAGATCTACGAGCAGTACTTC
TRBJ2-2 - - TRBV19 CASGGGLSTGELFF TGTGCCAGTGGAGGGGGCCTTAGCACCGGGGAGCTGTTTTTT
TRBJ1-3 - - TRBV7-2 CASSSLSGNTIYF TGTGCCAGCAGCTCCCTCTCTGGAAACACCATATATTTT
TRBJ2-7 TRBD2 - TRBV7-9 CASRDGTSGRYEQYF TGTGCCAGCAGGGACGGGACTAGCGGGAGGTACGAGCAGTACTTC
TRBJ1-2 - - TRBV11-2 CASSLLSEIYGYTF TGTGCCAGCAGCCTCCTCAGCGAAATCTATGGCTACACCTTC
TRBJ2-1 TRBD2 - TRBV18 CASSLTIPGLSYNEQFF TGTGCCAGCTCACTAACGATTCCGGGACTATCATACAATGAGCAGTTCTTC
TRBJ1-5 TRBD1 - TRBV19 CASSARTGSIQPQHF TGTGCCAGTAGTGCCAGGACAGGGAGTATTCAGCCCCAGCATTTT
TRBJ2-7 TRBD1 - TRBV6-5 CASSHRGSYEQYF TGTGCCAGCAGCCACAGGGGATCCTACGAGCAGTACTTC
TRBJ2-7 - - TRBV5-6 CASSLERQLYEQYF TGTGCCAGCAGCTTGGAAAGACAACTCTACGAGCAGTACTTC
TRBJ2-7 - - TRBV27 CASSLGLGQIYEQYF TGTGCCAGCAGTTTAGGCCTGGGGCAGATCTACGAGCAGTACTTC
TRBJ2-6 TRBD1 - TRBV4-3 CASSDQGAASGANVLTF TGCGCCAGCAGCGACCAGGGGGCCGCCTCTGGGGCCAACGTCCTGACTTTC
TRBJ2-5 - - TRBV5-4 CASSFVADQETQYF TGTGCCAGCAGCTTCGTGGCAGACCAAGAGACCCAGTACTTC
TRBJ2-2 TRBD1 once TRBV5-4 CASSPVGGSRAGELFF TGTGCCAGCAGCCCGGTAGGGGGCTCGAGGGCCGGGGAGCTGTTTTTT
TRBJ1-1 - - TRBV6-5 CASSSTVNTEAFF TGTGCCAGCAGTTCCACAGTGAACACTGAAGCTTTCTTT
TRBJ2-3 TRBD2 once TRBV25-1 CASSDLVAGFTDTQYF TGTGCCAGCAGTGACCTGGTAGCGGGGTTCACAGATACGCAGTATTTT
TRBJ1-1 - - TRBV19 CASSSELQDTNTEAFF TGTGCCAGTAGCTCCGAACTACAGGACACTAACACTGAAGCTTTCTTT
TRBJ2-5 TRBD2 - TRBV6-1 CASRASGVETQYF TGTGCCAGCCGGGCTAGCGGAGTAGAGACCCAGTACTTC
TRBJ2-1 TRBD1 - TRBV18 CASSPGQGAFEQFF TGTGCCAGCTCACCGGGACAGGGGGCTTTTGAGCAGTTCTTC
TRBJ2-1 TRBD1 - TRBV9 CASSTGQGGYNEQFF TGTGCCAGCAGCACGGGACAGGGGGGCTACAATGAGCAGTTCTTC
TRBJ2-4 - few TRBV30 CAWSAGRADIQYF TGTGCCTGGAGTGCGGGCAGGGCTGACATTCAGTACTTC
TRBJ1-2 TRBD1 - TRBV2 CASRINRDRVNYGYTF TGTGCCAGCAGAATAAACCGGGACAGGGTTAACTATGGCTACACCTTC
TRBJ1-6 TRBD1 - TRBV30 CAWSRRGLKHSPLHF TGTGCCTGGAGTCGCAGGGGGCTCAAGCATTCACCCCTCCACTTT
TRBJ2-2 TRBD1 - TRBV5-6 CASRSGTGFTGELFF TGTGCCAGCAGATCCGGGACAGGGTTCACCGGGGAGCTGTTTTTT